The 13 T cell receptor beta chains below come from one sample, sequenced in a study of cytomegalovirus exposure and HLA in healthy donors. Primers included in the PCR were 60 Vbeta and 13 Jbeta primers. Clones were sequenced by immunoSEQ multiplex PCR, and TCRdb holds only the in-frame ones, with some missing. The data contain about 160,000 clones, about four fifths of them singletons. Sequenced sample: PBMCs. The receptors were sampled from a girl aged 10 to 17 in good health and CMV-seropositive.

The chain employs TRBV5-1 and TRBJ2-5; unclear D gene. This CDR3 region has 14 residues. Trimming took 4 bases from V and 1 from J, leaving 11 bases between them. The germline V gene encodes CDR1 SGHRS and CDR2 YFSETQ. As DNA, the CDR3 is TGCGCCAGCAGCCTCACGCGGTCCCAAGAGACCCAGTACTTC. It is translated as CASSLTRSQETQYF.

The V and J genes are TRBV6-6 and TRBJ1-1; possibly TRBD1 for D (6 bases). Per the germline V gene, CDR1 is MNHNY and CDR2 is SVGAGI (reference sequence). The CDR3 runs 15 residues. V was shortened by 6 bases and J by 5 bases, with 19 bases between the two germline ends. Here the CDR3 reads CASREVRTVNTEAFF. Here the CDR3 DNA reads TGTGCCAGCAGGGAAGTCCGGACAGTAAATACTGAAGCTTTCTTT.

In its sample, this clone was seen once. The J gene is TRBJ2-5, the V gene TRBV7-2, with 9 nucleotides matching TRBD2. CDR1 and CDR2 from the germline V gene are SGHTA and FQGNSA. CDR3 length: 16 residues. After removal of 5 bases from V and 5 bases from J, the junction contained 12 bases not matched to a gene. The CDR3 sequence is CASSPSGGGAGETQYF. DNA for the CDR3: TGTGCCAGCAGCCCGTCAGGCGGGGGGGCGGGTGAGACCCAGTACTTC. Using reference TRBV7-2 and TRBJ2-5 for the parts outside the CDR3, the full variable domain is GAGVSQSPSNKVTEKGKDVELRCDPISGHTALYWYRQSLGQGLEFLIYFQGNSAPDKSGLPSDRFSAERTGGSVSTLTIQRTQQEDSAVYLCASSPSGGGAGETQYFGPGTRLLVL.

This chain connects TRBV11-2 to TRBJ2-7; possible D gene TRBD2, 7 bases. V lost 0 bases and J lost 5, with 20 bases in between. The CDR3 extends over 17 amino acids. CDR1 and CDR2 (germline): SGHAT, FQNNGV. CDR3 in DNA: TGTGCCAGCAGCTTAGAGGGTAGGGGGGAGGGCTTCGACGAGCAGTACTTC. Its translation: CASSLEGRGEGFDEQYF. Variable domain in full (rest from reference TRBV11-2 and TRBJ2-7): EAGVAQSPRYKIIEKRQSVAFWCNPISGHATLYWYQQILGQGPKLLIQFQNNGVVDDSQLPKDRFSAERLKGVDSTLKIQPAKLEDSAVYLCASSLEGRGEGFDEQYFGPGTRLTVT.

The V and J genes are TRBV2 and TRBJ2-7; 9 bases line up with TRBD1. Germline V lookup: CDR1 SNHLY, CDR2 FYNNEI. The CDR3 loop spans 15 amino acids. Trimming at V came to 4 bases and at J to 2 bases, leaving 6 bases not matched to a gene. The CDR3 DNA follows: TGTGCCAGCAGTGGACCGGGACAGGGTGCCTACGAGCAGTACTTC. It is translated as CASSGPGQGAYEQYF.

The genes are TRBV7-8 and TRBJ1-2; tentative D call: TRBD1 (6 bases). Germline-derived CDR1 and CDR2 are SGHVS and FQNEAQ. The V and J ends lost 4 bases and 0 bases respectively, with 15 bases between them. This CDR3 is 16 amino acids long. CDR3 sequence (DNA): TGTGCCAGCAGCTACAGGGTGAAGTTAGCTAACTATGGCTACACCTTC. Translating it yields CASSYRVKLANYGYTF.

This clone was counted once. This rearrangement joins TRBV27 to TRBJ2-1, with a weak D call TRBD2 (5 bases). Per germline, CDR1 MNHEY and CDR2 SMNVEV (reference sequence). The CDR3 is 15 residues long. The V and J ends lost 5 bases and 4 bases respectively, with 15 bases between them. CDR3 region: CASSGSRKGYNEQFF. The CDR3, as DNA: TGTGCCAGCAGTGGGAGCAGAAAAGGATACAATGAGCAGTTCTTC.

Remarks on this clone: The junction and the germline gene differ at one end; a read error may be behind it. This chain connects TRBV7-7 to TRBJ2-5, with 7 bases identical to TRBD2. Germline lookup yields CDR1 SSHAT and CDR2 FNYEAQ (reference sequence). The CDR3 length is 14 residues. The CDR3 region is CASSPGRTGETQYF. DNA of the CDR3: TGTGCTAGCAGCCCCGGGAGGACTGGGGAGACCCAGTACTTC.

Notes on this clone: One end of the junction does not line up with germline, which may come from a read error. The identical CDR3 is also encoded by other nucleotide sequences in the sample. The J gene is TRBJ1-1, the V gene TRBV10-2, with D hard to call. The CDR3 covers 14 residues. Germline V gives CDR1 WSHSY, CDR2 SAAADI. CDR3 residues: CASSEFSAWTEAFF. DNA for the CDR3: TGCGCCAGCAGTGAGTTCTCAGCGTGGACTGAGGCTTTCTTT.

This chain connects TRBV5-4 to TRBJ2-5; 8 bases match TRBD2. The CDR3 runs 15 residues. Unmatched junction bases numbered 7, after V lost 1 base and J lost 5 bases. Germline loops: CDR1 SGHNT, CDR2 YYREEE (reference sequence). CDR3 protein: CASSLTAGGRETQYF. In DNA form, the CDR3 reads TGTGCCAGCAGCTTGACCGCGGGGGGCAGGGAGACCCAGTACTTC.

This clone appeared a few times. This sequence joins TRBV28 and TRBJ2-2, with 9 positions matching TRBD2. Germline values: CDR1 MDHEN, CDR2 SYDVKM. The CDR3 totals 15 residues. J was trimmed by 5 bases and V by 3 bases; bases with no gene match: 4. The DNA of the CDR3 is TGTGCCAGCAGTTTCTTGCGGGAGGGGACCGGGGAGCTGTTTTTT. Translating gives CASSFLREGTGELFF.

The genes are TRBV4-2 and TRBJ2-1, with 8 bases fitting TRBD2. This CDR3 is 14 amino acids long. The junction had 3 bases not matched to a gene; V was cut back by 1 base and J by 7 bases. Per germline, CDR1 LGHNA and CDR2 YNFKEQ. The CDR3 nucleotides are TGTGCCAGCAGCCAAGCAAGCGGGAGTAATGAGCAGTTCTTC. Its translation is CASSQASGSNEQFF.

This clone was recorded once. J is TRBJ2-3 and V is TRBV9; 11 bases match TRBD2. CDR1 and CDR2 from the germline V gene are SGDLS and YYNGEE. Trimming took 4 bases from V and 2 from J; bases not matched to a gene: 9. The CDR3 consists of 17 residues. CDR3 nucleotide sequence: TGTGCCAGCAGCCCAACCTTAGCGGGAGGGACCACAGATACGCAGTATTTT. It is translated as CASSPTLAGGTTDTQYF.